The 9 T cell receptor beta chains given below trace back to one sample, sequenced in a study of T cells after somatic rescue of genetic block. Sequencing used immunoSEQ multiplex PCR; TCRdb keeps in-frame clones, though not all of them. Of more than 70,000 clones in the sample, 85% to 90% were seen once. The sequencing input was peripheral blood mononuclear cells (PBMCs). The receptors stem from a woman between 18 and 29 years old.

This clone showed up just a few times. Other DNA sequences in the same sample also yield this CDR3. The rearrangement joins TRBV27 to TRBJ1-5; 9 bases match TRBD1. The J segment lost 5 bases and the V segment lost 3 bases, leaving 5 bases of the junction unmatched. CDR3 length: 15 residues. Germline CDR1 is MNHEY and CDR2 is SMNVEV (reference sequence). CDR3 amino acids: CASSLGTGSYQPQHF. The DNA for the CDR3 is TGTGCCAGCAGTTTGGGGACAGGGAGCTATCAGCCCCAGCATTTT.

J is TRBJ2-3 and V is TRBV15; D might be TRBD1 (6 bases). V lost 4 bases, J lost 6 bases, and 11 bases lay in between. CDR1 is LNHNV, CDR2 YYDKDF, per germline (reference sequence). CDR3 size: 13 residues. Here the CDR3 DNA reads TGTGCCACCAGCAAATCAGGGGATGATACGCAGTATTTT. This gives the protein CATSKSGDDTQYF.

The chain has TRBV27 and TRBJ1-5; possibly TRBD1 for D (6 bases). V gave up 5 bases and J gave up 6 bases, with 14 bases separating them. Germline loops: CDR1 MNHEY, CDR2 SMNVEV (reference sequence). The CDR3 spans 14 residues. The DNA for the CDR3 is TGTGCCAGCAGTCCACAGGGATGGGCTCAGCCCCAGCATTTT. Its protein is CASSPQGWAQPQHF.

The rearrangement joins TRBV5-1 to TRBJ2-5; 7 nucleotides align to TRBD2. After removal of 5 bases from V and 5 bases from J, the junction contained 6 bases not matched to a gene. The CDR3 covers 13 residues. From germline, CDR1 is SGHRS and CDR2 YFSETQ. The CDR3 DNA follows: TGCGCCAGCAGACGCGGGCGGGAGGAGACCCAGTACTTC. As protein: CASRRGREETQYF.

The gene calls are TRBV7-2 and TRBJ2-5; D is undetermined. The V end lost 3 bases, the J end lost 3 bases, and 2 bases lay between the germline ends. From germline, CDR1 is SGHTA and CDR2 FQGNSA. The CDR3 runs 11 residues. The CDR3 DNA sequence: TGTGCCAGCAGCTTCAAAGAGACCCAGTACTTC. This sequence encodes CASSFKETQYF.

The J gene is TRBJ2-6, the V gene TRBV29-1, with D possibly called TRBD1 or TRBD2 (5 bases each). The CDR3 is made up of 14 amino acids. V was pared by 1 base and J by 2 bases, with 6 bases between. Germline assignment: CDR1 SQVTM and CDR2 ANQGSEA. The CDR3 DNA follows: TGCAGCGTTGAAGGGGGGACTGGGGCCAACGTCCTGACTTTC. It encodes CSVEGGTGANVLTF.

J is TRBJ2-2 and V is TRBV28; TRBD2 matches 7 bases. Germline V CDR1 and CDR2: MDHEN, SYDVKM. J lost 3 bases, V lost 2 bases, and 6 bases had no gene match. The CDR3 has 16 residues. The CDR3 reads CASSLRSGAHTGELFF. DNA for the CDR3: TGTGCCAGCAGTTTAAGAAGCGGGGCCCACACCGGGGAGCTGTTTTTT.

V usage is TRBV5-1 and J usage is TRBJ1-5, with 8 bases identical to TRBD1. CDR1 and CDR2 (germline): SGHRS, YFSETQ. V gave up 4 bases and J gave up 1 base; unmatched junction bases: 10. The CDR3 spans 17 residues. DNA of the CDR3: TGCGCCAGCAGCCCGGCCCCAACAGGGGGAAGCAATCAGCCCCAGCATTTT. This codes for CASSPAPTGGSNQPQHF.

V usage is TRBV5-4 and J usage is TRBJ2-6; D call uncertain. Germline V gene data show CDR1 as SGHNT and CDR2 as YYREEE (reference sequence). The CDR3 spans 15 residues. V gave up 0 bases and J gave up 0 bases, with 4 bases separating them. The CDR3: CASSLGDSGANVLTF. CDR3 nucleotides: TGTGCCAGCAGCTTGGGAGACTCTGGGGCCAACGTCCTGACTTTC.